The 28 T cell receptor beta chains below were found in one sample sequenced in a study of shared clonotypes between healthy human individuals. Produced via immunoSEQ multiplex PCR; TCRdb's table is partial and in-frame only. Counted here are about 1.1 million clones, 70% to 80% occurring once; the ten biggest clones make up approximately 0.5%. The specimen sequenced was memory CD4+ T cells from PBMCs. Stated subset: CD45RA-negative fraction. The receptors come from a man younger than 35 in good health. Some clones in this sample may be carry-over from other donors' samples.

The chain recombines TRBV11-2 with TRBJ2-3, with D possibly matching TRBD2 (6 bases). The CDR3 extends over 14 amino acids. Trimming took off 5 bases at V and 4 bases at J, with 13 bases between the two ends. Germline CDR1 is SGHAT and CDR2 is FQNNGV. This CDR3 is CASSRDFGADTQYF. CDR3 nucleotide sequence: TGTGCCAGCAGCCGGGACTTCGGGGCAGATACGCAGTATTTT.

As for this clone: A much larger clone differs by one base, so this may be a read error. The rearrangement links TRBV6-5 to TRBJ2-3; D remains ambiguous. Trimming removed 8 bases from V and 0 bases from J, with 6 bases in between. Germline CDR1 is MNHEY and CDR2 is SVGAGI. This CDR3 region has 12 residues. The CDR3 DNA follows: TGTGCCAGCGGCCCTAGCACAGATACGCAGTATTTT. Encoded protein: CASGPSTDTQYF.

CDR3 sequence reads: CASSPYYQPQHF. The CDR3, as DNA: TGTGCCAGCAGTCCCTATTATCAGCCCCAGCATTTT. The rearrangement links TRBV28 to TRBJ1-5, with D uncertain. The length of the CDR3 is 12 residues. Germline values: CDR1 MDHEN, CDR2 SYDVKM. V lost 5 bases to trimming and J lost 5 bases, with 7 bases between them.

To note about this clone: This same CDR3 is encoded by further DNA sequences in the sample. The chain carries TRBV25-1 and TRBJ1-1, with TRBD1 as a possible D gene (5 bases). Germline loops: CDR1 MGHDK, CDR2 SYGVNS. The CDR3 has 14 amino acids. V was shortened by 1 base and J by 1 base, with 7 bases between the two germline ends. CDR3 in DNA: TGTGCCAGCAGTGAATTGGGGGGGAACACTGAAGCTTTCTTT. Its translation: CASSELGGNTEAFF.

A remark on this clone: It may be a read error: a sequence one base away is much more abundant. The rearrangement links TRBV28 to TRBJ2-7; TRBD1 agrees at 9 bases. Germline V CDR1 and CDR2: MDHEN, SYDVKM. The CDR3 runs to 14 residues. V shed 5 bases and J 3 bases; nucleotides not matched to a gene: 5. The CDR3 loop reads CASSPGQGYYEQYF. CDR3 coding DNA: TGTGCCAGCAGTCCGGGACAGGGCTACTACGAGCAGTACTTC. Variable domain in full (rest from reference TRBV28 and TRBJ2-7): DVKVTQSSRYLVKRTGEKVFLECVQDMDHENMFWYRQDPGLGLRLIYFSYDVKMKEKGDIPEGYSVSREKKERFSLILESASTNQTSMYLCASSPGQGYYEQYFGPGTRLTVT.

The CDR3 region is CASRGRLSSYEQYF. CDR3 nucleotides: TGTGCCAGCAGAGGACGGTTGAGCTCCTACGAGCAGTACTTC. The V gene is TRBV6-5, the J gene TRBJ2-7, with D unresolved. CDR3 length: 14 residues. The germline gives CDR1 MNHEY, CDR2 SVGAGI. Deletions cut 6 bases from V and 0 bases from J, with 12 bases between.

The J gene is TRBJ2-7, the V gene TRBV27; TRBD1 matches at 8 bases. The CDR3 has 14 amino acids. With 5 bases clipped from V and 1 base from J, the junction kept 4 bases outside the gene matches. The germline CDR1 and CDR2 sequences are MNHEY and SMNVEV (reference sequence). The CDR3 reads CASSLGQGSYEQYF. The CDR3 DNA reads TGTGCCAGCAGTCTCGGACAGGGTTCCTACGAGCAGTACTTC.

The chain employs TRBV10-3 and TRBJ1-5; D ambiguous. CDR1 and CDR2 from the germline V gene are ENHRY and SYGVKD. The CDR3 runs 15 residues. The V end was cut by 3 bases, the J end by 0 bases, with 9 bases between. CDR3 bases: TGTGCCATCAGTGAAGAGCCGAGTAGCAATCAGCCCCAGCATTTT. Translation gives CAISEEPSSNQPQHF.

This clone has only one observation. The chain uses TRBV7-8 and TRBJ1-5; TRBD1 is a possible D gene (6 bases). This CDR3 contains 18 residues. V lost 0 bases, J lost 0 bases, and 15 bases lay in between. Germline CDR1 and CDR2: SGHVS and FQNEAQ. CDR3: CASSLAGGPSYSNQPQHF. The CDR3 region has the DNA TGTGCCAGCAGCTTAGCGGGGGGCCCGAGCTATAGCAATCAGCCCCAGCATTTT.

This clone was recorded only once. The chain links TRBV6-4 to TRBJ2-7, with a possible D match to TRBD2 (5 bases). The CDR3 covers 14 residues. The germline gives CDR1 MRHNA, CDR2 SNTAGT. Deletions cut 6 bases from V and 2 bases from J, with 14 bases between. In DNA, the CDR3 is TGTGCCAGCAGGGAATACGGGGTTCCCTACGAGCAGTACTTC. As protein: CASREYGVPYEQYF.

As concerns this clone: This CDR3 fails to terminate in the conserved phenylalanine or tryptophan, so it likely reflects a read error. The chain is built from TRBV9 and TRBJ2-7, with D possibly being TRBD2 (6 bases). The CDR3 runs to 14 residues. The germline V gene encodes CDR1 SGDLS and CDR2 YYNGEE. V lost 3 bases to trimming and J lost 0 bases, with 10 bases between them. This CDR3 is CASSAASASYEQYL. The CDR3, as DNA: TGTGCCAGCAGCGCCGCTAGCGCCTCCTACGAGCAGTACCTC.

The rearrangement uses TRBV13 and TRBJ2-5; 8 bases are shared with TRBD1. With V trimmed by 3 bases and J by 2 bases, 2 bases remained unmatched. The CDR3 runs to 14 residues. Germline V CDR1 and CDR2: PRHDT, FYEKMQ (reference sequence). The CDR3 region is CASSFRQGQETQYF. The CDR3, as DNA: TGTGCCAGCAGCTTCAGACAGGGGCAAGAGACCCAGTACTTC.

CDR3 sequence reads: CASSVQKQKETQYF. DNA for the CDR3: TGCGCCAGCAGTGTGCAGAAGCAAAAGGAGACCCAGTACTTC. The V and J genes are TRBV10-1 and TRBJ2-5; no clear D. V was clipped by 4 bases and J by 5 bases, with 14 bases between them. The CDR3 totals 14 residues. Looked up from germline, CDR1 is WNHNN and CDR2 is SYGVQD (reference sequence).

This clone was counted a few times. J is TRBJ2-1 and V is TRBV30, with TRBD1 as a possible D gene (6 bases). V was pared by 4 bases and J by 1 base, with 8 bases between. The CDR3 has 13 residues. Germline lookup yields CDR1 GTSNPN and CDR2 SVGIG (reference sequence). CDR3 amino acids: CAWNTGSYNEQFF. The CDR3 DNA sequence: TGTGCCTGGAATACAGGGTCCTACAATGAGCAGTTCTTC.

The genes are TRBV18 and TRBJ2-2, with D perhaps TRBD1 or TRBD2 (6 bases each). Germline V lookup: CDR1 KGHSH, CDR2 LQKENI. The CDR3 is made up of 16 amino acids. V lost 2 bases and J lost 2, with 12 bases in between. This chain's CDR3 is CASSPLPGGNTGELFF. CDR3 DNA sequence: TGTGCCAGCTCACCATTGCCCGGGGGCAACACCGGGGAGCTGTTTTTT.

The chain couples TRBV6-1 to TRBJ2-3, with D possibly matching TRBD2 (6 bases). Germline CDR1 and CDR2: MNHNS and SASEGT. There are 15 residues in the CDR3. Trimming removed 2 bases at V and 3 bases at J, with 12 bases between. CDR3 nucleotide sequence: TGTGCCAGCAGTGAATGGGCGGGAAGGACAGATACGCAGTATTTT. This sequence encodes CASSEWAGRTDTQYF.

This clone was picked up one time. The chain joins TRBV4-2 to TRBJ2-1; the match to TRBD2 covers 11 bases. CDR3 size: 15 residues. In germline, CDR1 is LGHNA, CDR2 YNFKEQ. With 2 bases clipped from V and 7 bases from J, the junction kept 4 bases outside the gene matches. The CDR3, as DNA: TGTGCCAGCAGCCAAATAGCGGGAGGGTGGAATGAGCAGTTCTTC. Its protein product is CASSQIAGGWNEQFF.

The V and J genes are TRBV28 and TRBJ1-2, with D hard to call. The CDR3 covers 14 residues. Trimming removed 4 bases at V and 4 bases at J, with 13 bases between. Looked up from germline, CDR1 is MDHEN and CDR2 is SYDVKM. The CDR3 DNA sequence: TGTGCCAGCAGTTCCCGCCCTCCTACCTATGGCTACACCTTC. Translation gives CASSSRPPTYGYTF.

This sequence joins TRBV5-6 and TRBJ1-3; D is unresolved. The germline V and J ends were trimmed by 5 bases and 1 base, with 10 bases remaining between them. Germline CDR1 is SGHDT and CDR2 is YYEEEE. The CDR3 extends over 14 amino acids. CDR3 bases: TGTGCCAGCAGTTCCTGGGTTTCTGGAAACACCATATATTTT. Protein: CASSSWVSGNTIYF. Variable domain in full (rest from reference TRBV5-6 and TRBJ1-3): DAGVTQSPTHLIKTRGQQVTLRCSPKSGHDTVSWYQQALGQGPQFIFQYYEEEERQRGNFPDRFSGHQFPNYSSELNVNALLLGDSALYLCASSSWVSGNTIYFGEGSWLTVV.

The chain carries TRBV6-1 and TRBJ2-7; 9 bases match TRBD2. The V segment lost 2 bases and the J segment 0 bases; nucleotides outside the gene matches: 8. Germline-derived CDR1 and CDR2 are MNHNS and SASEGT. This CDR3 region has 17 residues. CDR3 sequence reads: CASSESIGLAYSYEQYF. As DNA, the CDR3 is TGTGCCAGCAGTGAATCTATAGGACTAGCGTACTCCTACGAGCAGTACTTC.

In regard to this clone: Other nucleotide sequences from this sample produce the same CDR3. The chain uses TRBV5-1 and TRBJ2-7, with TRBD2 identical over 9 bases. The V segment lost 2 bases and the J segment 5 bases; nucleotides outside the gene matches: 5. The CDR3 consists of 14 residues. The germline V gene has CDR1 SGHRS and CDR2 YFSETQ. CDR3: CASSLGAGGDEQYF. CDR3 DNA sequence: TGCGCCAGCAGCTTAGGAGCGGGAGGTGACGAGCAGTACTTC.

V usage is TRBV14 and J usage is TRBJ2-7, with D perhaps assigned TRBD1 or TRBD2 (5 bases each). Germline-derived CDR1 and CDR2 are SGHDN and FVKESK. V lost 4 bases and J lost 0, with 13 bases in between. The CDR3 spans 15 residues. The CDR3 DNA is TGTGCCAGCAGCCGAGGGGCAGGGACCTCCTACGAGCAGTACTTC. Protein: CASSRGAGTSYEQYF.

The CDR3 coding sequence is TGTGCCAGCAGCCCAAGGGGGCAGTATAGGGGCTACACCTTC. This translates into CASSPRGQYRGYTF. The chain recombines TRBV7-2 with TRBJ1-2; 7 nucleotides line up with TRBD1. The germline V gene has CDR1 SGHTA and CDR2 FQGNSA. With V trimmed by 5 bases and J by 8 bases, 11 bases remained unmatched. The CDR3 consists of 14 residues.

As to this clone: The same CDR3 can be traced to other DNA sequences in this sample. J is TRBJ2-3 and V is TRBV2; the D is unclear. The germline CDR1 and CDR2 sequences are SNHLY and FYNNEI. V dropped 3 bases and J dropped 6 bases, with 7 bases sitting between them. CDR3 length: 12 residues. CDR3 in amino acids: CASSERTDTQYF. CDR3 coding DNA: TGTGCCAGCAGTGAGAGGACCGATACGCAGTATTTT. The full variable domain, its missing parts supplied by reference TRBV2 and TRBJ2-3, is EPEVTQTPSHQVTQMGQEVILRCVPISNHLYFYWYRQILGQKVEFLVSFYNNEISEKSEIFDDQFSVERPDGSNFTLKIRSTKLEDSAMYFCASSERTDTQYFGPGTRLTVL.

The chain combines TRBV28 with TRBJ2-3; D might be TRBD2 (6 bases). Germline V gives CDR1 MDHEN, CDR2 SYDVKM. This CDR3 spans 13 amino acids. V shed 3 bases and J shed 7 bases, with 11 bases lying between them. CDR3 nucleotides: TGTGCCAGCAGTTTCATGGGGGGATATACGCAGTATTTT. Translation: CASSFMGGYTQYF. Variable domain in full (rest from reference TRBV28 and TRBJ2-3): DVKVTQSSRYLVKRTGEKVFLECVQDMDHENMFWYRQDPGLGLRLIYFSYDVKMKEKGDIPEGYSVSREKKERFSLILESASTNQTSMYLCASSFMGGYTQYFGPGTRLTVL.

V and J are TRBV7-8 and TRBJ1-3; D gene unclear. The germline V gene has CDR1 SGHVS and CDR2 FQNEAQ. CDR3 length: 14 amino acids. Trimming took off 4 bases at V and 2 bases at J, with 9 bases between the two ends. CDR3 sequence (DNA): TGTGCCAGCAGCTCTAGTACTCCTGGAAACACCATATATTTT. Its translation: CASSSSTPGNTIYF.

This chain uses TRBV5-1 with TRBJ1-6, with 9 bases aligning to TRBD1. V shed 2 bases, J shed 8 bases, and the junction held 5 bases outside the gene matches. Germline CDR1 is SGHRS and CDR2 is YFSETQ. The CDR3 contains 15 residues. The CDR3 reads CASSLPGQGDSPLHF. CDR3 DNA sequence: TGCGCCAGCAGCTTACCGGGACAGGGCGATTCACCCCTCCACTTT.

J is TRBJ1-3 and V is TRBV28, with D unclear. CDR1 and CDR2 from the germline V gene are MDHEN and SYDVKM. With 5 bases removed from V and 7 bases from J, the gap between germline ends came to 12 bases. There are 13 residues in the CDR3. The CDR3, as DNA: TGTGCCAGCAGTAAGGGATCGAGCAACACCATATATTTT. This codes for CASSKGSSNTIYF.